This T cell receptor beta chain comes out of a study of blood T cell repertoires in COVID-19. Looking at the study overall: COVID-19 samples collected from the United States, Italy and Spain covered acute and convalescent phases.

Per the original methods: Nucleated cell counts were estimated from reference gene primer amplification. Assay used: immunoSEQ multiplex PCR; TCRdb lists only in-frame clones, some missing. That table is the source of V, J and clone size, and D and trimming were worked out from the DNA. Found here are 25,000 to 30,000 clones, around nine tenths of them singletons; the top ten hold under 8.5%. Material: peripheral blood. The TCR was taken from a man aged 45-65 years with active COVID-19.

CDR3 DNA: TGTGCCAGCAGTTACTCGGGGGCCCTAAATGAGCAGTTCTTC. It yields the protein CASSYSGALNEQFF. The rearrangement joins TRBV6-6 to TRBJ2-1, with D perhaps matching TRBD1 (6 bases). V was clipped by 0 bases and J by 7 bases, with 10 bases between them. The CDR3 sequence is 14 residues long. Germline lookup yields CDR1 MNHNY and CDR2 SVGAGI (reference sequence).